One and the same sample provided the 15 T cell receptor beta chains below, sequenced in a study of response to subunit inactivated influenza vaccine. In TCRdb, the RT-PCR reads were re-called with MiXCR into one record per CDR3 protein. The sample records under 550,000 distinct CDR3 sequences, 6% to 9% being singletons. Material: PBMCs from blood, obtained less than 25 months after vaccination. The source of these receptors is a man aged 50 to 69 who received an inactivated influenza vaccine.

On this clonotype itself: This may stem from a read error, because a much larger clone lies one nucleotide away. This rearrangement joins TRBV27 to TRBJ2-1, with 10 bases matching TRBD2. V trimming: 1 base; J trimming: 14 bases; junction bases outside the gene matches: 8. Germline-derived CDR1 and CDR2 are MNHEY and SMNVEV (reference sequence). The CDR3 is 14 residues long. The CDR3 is CASSLFPSGSAEFF. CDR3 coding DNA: TGTGCCAGCAGTTTATTTCCTAGCGGGAGTGCGGAGTTCTTC.

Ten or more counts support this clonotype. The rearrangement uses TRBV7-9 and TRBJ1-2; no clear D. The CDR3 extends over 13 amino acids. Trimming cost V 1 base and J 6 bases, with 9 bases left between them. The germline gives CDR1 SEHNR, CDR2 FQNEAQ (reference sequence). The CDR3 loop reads CASSLEFIDGYTF. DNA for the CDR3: TGTGCCAGCAGCTTAGAATTCATTGATGGCTACACCTTC.

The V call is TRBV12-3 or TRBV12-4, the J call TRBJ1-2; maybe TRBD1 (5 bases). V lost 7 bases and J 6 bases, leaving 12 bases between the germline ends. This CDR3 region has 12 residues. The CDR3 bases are TGTGCCAGCACCGCAGGGCCGAATGGCTACACCTTC. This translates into CASTAGPNGYTF.

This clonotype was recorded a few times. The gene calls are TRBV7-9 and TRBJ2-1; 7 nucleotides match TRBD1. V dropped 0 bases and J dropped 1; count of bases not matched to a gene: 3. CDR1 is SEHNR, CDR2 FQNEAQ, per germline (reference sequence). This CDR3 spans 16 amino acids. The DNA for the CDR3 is TGTGCCAGCAGCTTAGCCCCAGGGGGATCCTACAATGAGCAGTTCTTC. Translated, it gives CASSLAPGGSYNEQFF. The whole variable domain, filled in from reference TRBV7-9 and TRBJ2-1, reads DTGVSQNPRHKITKRGQNVTFRCDPISEHNRLYWYRQTLGQGPEFLTYFQNEAQLEKSRLLSDRFSAERPKGSFSTLEIQRTEQGDSAMYLCASSLAPGGSYNEQFFGPGTRLTVL.

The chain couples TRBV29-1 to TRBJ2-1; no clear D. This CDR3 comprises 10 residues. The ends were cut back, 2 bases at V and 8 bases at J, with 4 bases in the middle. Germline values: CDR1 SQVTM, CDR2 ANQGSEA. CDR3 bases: TGCAGCGTTGAACCGGATGAGCAGTTCTTC. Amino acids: CSVEPDEQFF.

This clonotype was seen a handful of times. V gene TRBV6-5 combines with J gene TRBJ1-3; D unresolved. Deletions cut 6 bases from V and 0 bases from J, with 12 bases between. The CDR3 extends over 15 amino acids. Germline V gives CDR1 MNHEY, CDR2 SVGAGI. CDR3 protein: CASSYDIGSGNTIYF. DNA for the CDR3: TGTGCCAGCAGCTATGACATAGGCTCTGGAAACACCATATATTTT.

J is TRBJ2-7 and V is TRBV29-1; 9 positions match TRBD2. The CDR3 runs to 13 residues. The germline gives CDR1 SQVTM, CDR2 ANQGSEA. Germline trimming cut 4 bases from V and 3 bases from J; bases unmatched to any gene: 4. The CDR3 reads CSVGVAGDYEQYF. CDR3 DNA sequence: TGCAGCGTTGGGGTAGCGGGAGACTACGAGCAGTACTTC.

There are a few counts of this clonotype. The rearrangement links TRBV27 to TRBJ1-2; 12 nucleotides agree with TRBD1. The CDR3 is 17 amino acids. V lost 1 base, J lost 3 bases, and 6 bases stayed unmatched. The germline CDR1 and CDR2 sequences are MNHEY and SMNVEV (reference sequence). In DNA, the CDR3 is TGTGCCAGCAGTTTATTAGGGACAGGGGGCGCGCACTATGGCTACACCTTC. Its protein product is CASSLLGTGGAHYGYTF.

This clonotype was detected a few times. This chain's CDR3 is CASSRTSTSDTQYF. CDR3 nucleotides: TGTGCCAGCAGCAGGACTAGCACCTCAGATACGCAGTATTTT. This sequence joins TRBV6-1 and TRBJ2-3, with 8 bases identical to TRBD2. J gave up 4 bases and V 6 bases, and 6 bases lay outside the gene matches. The germline V gene encodes CDR1 MNHNS and CDR2 SASEGT. The CDR3 sequence is 14 residues long.

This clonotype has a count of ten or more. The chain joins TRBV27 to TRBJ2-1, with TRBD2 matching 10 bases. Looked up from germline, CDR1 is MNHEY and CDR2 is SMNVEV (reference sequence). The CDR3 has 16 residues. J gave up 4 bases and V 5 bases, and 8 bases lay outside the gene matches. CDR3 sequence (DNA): TGTGCCAGCAGTCCCCTCACTAGCGGGGTTTACAATGAGCAGTTCTTC. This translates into CASSPLTSGVYNEQFF.

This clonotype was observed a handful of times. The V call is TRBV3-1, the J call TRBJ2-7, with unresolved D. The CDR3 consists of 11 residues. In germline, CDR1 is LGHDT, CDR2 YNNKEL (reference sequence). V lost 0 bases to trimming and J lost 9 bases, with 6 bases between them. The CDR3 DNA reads TGTGCCAGCAGCCAAGATCGCGTGCAGTACTTC. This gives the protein CASSQDRVQYF.

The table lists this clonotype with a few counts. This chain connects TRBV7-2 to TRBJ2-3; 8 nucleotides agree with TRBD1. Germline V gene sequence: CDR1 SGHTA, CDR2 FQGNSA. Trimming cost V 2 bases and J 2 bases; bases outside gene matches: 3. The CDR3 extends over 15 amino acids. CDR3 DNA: TGTGCCAGCAGCTTAACAGGGGGATACACAGATACGCAGTATTTT. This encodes CASSLTGGYTDTQYF.

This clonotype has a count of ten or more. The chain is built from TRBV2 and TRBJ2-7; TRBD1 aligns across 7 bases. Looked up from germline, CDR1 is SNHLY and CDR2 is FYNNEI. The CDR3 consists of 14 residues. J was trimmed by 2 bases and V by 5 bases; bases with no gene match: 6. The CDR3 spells CASSQNRGPYEQYF. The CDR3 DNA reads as TGTGCCAGCAGTCAAAACAGGGGACCCTACGAGCAGTACTTC.

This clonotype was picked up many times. CDR3: CASSQDLGQLETQYF. Here the CDR3 DNA reads TGTGCCAGCAGCCAAGACCTGGGACAGCTAGAGACCCAGTACTTC. The rearrangement uses TRBV3-1 and TRBJ2-5, with 7 bases that match TRBD1. Germline trimming cut 0 bases from V and 4 bases from J; bases unmatched to any gene: 5. This CDR3 is 15 amino acids long. Germline V lookup: CDR1 LGHDT, CDR2 YNNKEL (reference sequence).

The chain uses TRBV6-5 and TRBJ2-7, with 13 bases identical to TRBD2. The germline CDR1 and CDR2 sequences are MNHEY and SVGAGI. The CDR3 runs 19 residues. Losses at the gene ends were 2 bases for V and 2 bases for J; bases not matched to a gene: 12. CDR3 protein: CASSYTEVPGTSGTYEQYF. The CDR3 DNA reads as TGTGCCAGCAGTTACACCGAAGTACCCGGGACTAGCGGGACCTACGAGCAGTACTTC.